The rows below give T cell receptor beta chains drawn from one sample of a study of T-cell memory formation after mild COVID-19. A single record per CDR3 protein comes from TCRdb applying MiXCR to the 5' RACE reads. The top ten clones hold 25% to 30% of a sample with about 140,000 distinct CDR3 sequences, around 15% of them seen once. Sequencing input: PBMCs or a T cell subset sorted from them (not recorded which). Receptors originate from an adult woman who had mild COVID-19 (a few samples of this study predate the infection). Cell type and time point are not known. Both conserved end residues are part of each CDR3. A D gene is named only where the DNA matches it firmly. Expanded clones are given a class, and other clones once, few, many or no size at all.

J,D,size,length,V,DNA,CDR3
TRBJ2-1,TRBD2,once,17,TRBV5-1,TGCGCCAGCAGGGCAGCGGGGGGAGCCCAGTCCTACAATGAGCAGTTCTTC,CASRAAGGAQSYNEQFF
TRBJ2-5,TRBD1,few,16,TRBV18,TGTGCCAGCTCACCATTCGACAGGGCCGACCAAGAGACCCAGTACTTC,CASSPFDRADQETQYF
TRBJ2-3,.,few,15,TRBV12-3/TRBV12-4,TGTGCCAGCAGTTTGGACAGTCCAAGCACAGATACGCAGTATTTT,CASSLDSPSTDTQYF
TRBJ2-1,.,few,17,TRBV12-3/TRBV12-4,TGTGCCAGCAGCCAATATGGGGAGCCTAATGGGGACAATGAGCAGTTCTTC,CASSQYGEPNGDNEQFF
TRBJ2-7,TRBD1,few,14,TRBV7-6,TGTGCCAGCAGCGCCGGGACAGCAGACTACGAGCAGTACTTC,CASSAGTADYEQYF
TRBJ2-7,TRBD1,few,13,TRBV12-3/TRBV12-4,TGTGCCAGCAGGTACAGGGGGAACTACGAGCAGTACTTC,CASRYRGNYEQYF
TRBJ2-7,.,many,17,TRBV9,TGTGCCAGCAGCGTAGGTGCAGGGGACAAATCTTCCTACGAGCAGTACTTC,CASSVGAGDKSSYEQYF
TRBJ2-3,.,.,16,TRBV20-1,TGCATTGCTAGAGATCGAGTGGCAGTTTACACAGATACGCAGTATTTT,CIARDRVAVYTDTQYF
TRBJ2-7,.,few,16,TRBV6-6,TGTGCCAGCAGTTTCAGTGACGGGACACCAAACTACGAGCAGTACTTC,CASSFSDGTPNYEQYF
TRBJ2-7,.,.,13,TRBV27,TGTGCCAGCAGTTTATCAGGGTTTAACGAGCAGTACTTC,CASSLSGFNEQYF
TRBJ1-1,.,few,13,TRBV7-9,TGTGCCAGCAGCTTCCAGTCGAACACTGAAGCTTTCTTT,CASSFQSNTEAFF
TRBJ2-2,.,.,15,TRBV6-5,TGTGCCAGCAGTTACTCGCCCAGAAACACCGGGGAGCTGTTTTTT,CASSYSPRNTGELFF
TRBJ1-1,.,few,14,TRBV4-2,TGTGCCAGCAGCCAATCCCGCCAGGACACTGAAGCTTTCTTT,CASSQSRQDTEAFF
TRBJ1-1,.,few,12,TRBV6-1,TGTGCCAGCAACTTACTGAACACTGAAGCTTTCTTT,CASNLLNTEAFF
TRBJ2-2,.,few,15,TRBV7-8,TGTGCCAGCAGCCTGGGGCCTGTCGTAACCGGGGAGCTGTTTTTT,CASSLGPVVTGELFF
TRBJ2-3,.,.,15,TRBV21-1,TGTGCCAGCCAGGACAGGTCGTGGAGCACAGATACGCAGTATTTT,CASQDRSWSTDTQYF
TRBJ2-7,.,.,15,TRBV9,TGTGCCAGCAGCGCCTCGTGGGGGACAACCTACGAGCAGTACTTC,CASSASWGTTYEQYF
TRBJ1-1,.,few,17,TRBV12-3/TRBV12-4,TGTGCCAGCACCCCGGCCTTCAGGGAAGGAATGAACACTGAAGCTTTCTTT,CASTPAFREGMNTEAFF
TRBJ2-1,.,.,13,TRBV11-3,TGTGCCAGCAGCTCCCTGCGGGACCGTGAGCAGTTCTTC,CASSSLRDREQFF
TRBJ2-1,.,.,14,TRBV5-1,TGCGCCAGCAGCTTTGGGGTCGGGGGATATGAGCAGTTCTTC,CASSFGVGGYEQFF
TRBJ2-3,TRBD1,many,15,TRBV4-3,TGCGCCAGCAGCTCCGGGACAGGGTTGACAGATACGCAGTATTTT,CASSSGTGLTDTQYF
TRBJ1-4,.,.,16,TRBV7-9,TGTGCCAGCAGCAAACCCGGCACGAGGGGCTCGGAGAAACTGTTTTTT,CASSKPGTRGSEKLFF
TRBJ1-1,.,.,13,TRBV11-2,TGTGCCAGCAGCCCCATCCGGACATCCGAAGCTTTCTTT,CASSPIRTSEAFF
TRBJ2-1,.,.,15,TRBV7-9,TGTGCCAGCAGCTATTTGACTAGGGCCTACAATGAGCAGTTCTTC,CASSYLTRAYNEQFF
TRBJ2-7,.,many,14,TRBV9,TGTGCCAGCAGCGTAGCCTCCGGCACCTACGAGCAGTACTTC,CASSVASGTYEQYF
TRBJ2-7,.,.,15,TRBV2,TGTGCCAGCAGTGAATCGGTAGGGTATGCCTACGAGCAGTACTTC,CASSESVGYAYEQYF
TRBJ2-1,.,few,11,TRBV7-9,TGTGCCAGCAGCCCTCCGGGAGAGCAGTTCTTC,CASSPPGEQFF
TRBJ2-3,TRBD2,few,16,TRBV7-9,TGTGCCAGCAGCTTATACCTAGCGGGGAACACAGATACGCAGTATTTT,CASSLYLAGNTDTQYF
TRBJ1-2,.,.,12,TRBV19,TGTGCCAGTGGCTTACCAAGGCCGGGGTACACCTTC,CASGLPRPGYTF
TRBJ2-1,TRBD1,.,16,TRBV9,TGTGCCAGCAGCGCCGGGGACAGGGGATTTTCAAATGAGCAGTTCTTC,CASSAGDRGFSNEQFF
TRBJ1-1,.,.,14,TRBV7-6,TGTGCCAGCTCCCCGGGACCGATAAACACTGAAGCTTTCTTT,CASSPGPINTEAFF
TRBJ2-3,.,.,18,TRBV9,TGTGCCAGCAGCGTAAATCCTCGACAGACCAACACGGGAGATACGCAGTATTTT,CASSVNPRQTNTGDTQYF
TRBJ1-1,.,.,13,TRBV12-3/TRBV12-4,TGTGCCAGCAGTTTTGTCGGGGGCAGTGAATCTTTCTTT,CASSFVGGSESFF
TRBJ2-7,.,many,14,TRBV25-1,TGTGCCAGCAGTGACTGGGAGAAGGTTTACGAGCAGTACTTC,CASSDWEKVYEQYF
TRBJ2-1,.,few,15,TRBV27,TGTGCCAGCAGTTACGGGTTCCTGCCAGTGGATGAGCAGTTCTTC,CASSYGFLPVDEQFF
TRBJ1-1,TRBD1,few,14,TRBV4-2,TGTGCCAGCAGCCAGCCGGACAGGGACACTGAAGCTTTCTTT,CASSQPDRDTEAFF
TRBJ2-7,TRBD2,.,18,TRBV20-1,TGCAGTGCTAGAGCAGGCCTAGCGGGAGAATCTAGAGGGGGCGAGCAGTACTTC,CSARAGLAGESRGGEQYF
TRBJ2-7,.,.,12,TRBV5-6,TGTGCCAGCACCCTGGGGACTGGCGAGCAGTACTTC,CASTLGTGEQYF
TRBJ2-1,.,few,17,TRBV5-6,TGTGCCAGCAGCCTGTGGGGGGCTCGGGGGCCTCAAAATGAGCAGTTCTTC,CASSLWGARGPQNEQFF
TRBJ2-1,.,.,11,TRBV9,TGTGCCAGCAGCGTAGGAGTGGAGCAGTTCTTC,CASSVGVEQFF
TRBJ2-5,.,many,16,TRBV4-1,TGCGCCAGCAGCCGTAGTCCGGGCGACTGGCAAGAGACCCAGTACTTC,CASSRSPGDWQETQYF
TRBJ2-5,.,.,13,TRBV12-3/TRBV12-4,TGTGCCAGCAGTGAGACGAGGGGGGAGACCCAGTACTTC,CASSETRGETQYF
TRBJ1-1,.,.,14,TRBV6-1,TGTGCCAGCAGCGAGAAACAGTCGAACACTGAAGCTTTCTTT,CASSEKQSNTEAFF
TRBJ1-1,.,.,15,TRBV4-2,TGTGCCAGCAGCCGACCGACAGATTTACACACTGAAGCTTTCTTT,CASSRPTDLHTEAFF
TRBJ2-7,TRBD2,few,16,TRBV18,TGTGCCAGCTCACCACCAGCGGCTAGCGGCTCCTACGAGCAGTACTTC,CASSPPAASGSYEQYF
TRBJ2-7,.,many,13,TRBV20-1,TGCAGTGCTATCACAGTAAGCTCCTACGAGCAGTACTTC,CSAITVSSYEQYF
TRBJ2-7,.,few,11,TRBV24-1,TGTGCCACCAGTGAATCCGGCGAGCAGTACTTC,CATSESGEQYF
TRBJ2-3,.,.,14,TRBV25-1,TGTGCCAGCGTTACAGGCCCTAGCACAGATACGCAGTATTTT,CASVTGPSTDTQYF
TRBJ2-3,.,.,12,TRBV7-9,TGTGCCAGCAGCTACATATCGGATACGCAGTATTTT,CASSYISDTQYF
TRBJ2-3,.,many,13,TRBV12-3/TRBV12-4,TGTGCCAGCAGTTTAGCCCCCCGGGATACGCAGTATTTT,CASSLAPRDTQYF
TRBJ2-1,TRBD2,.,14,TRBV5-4,TGTGCCAGCAGCTATGTAATAGCGGGAGGGGAGCAGTTCTTC,CASSYVIAGGEQFF
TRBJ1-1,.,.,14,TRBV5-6,TGTGCCAGCAGCTTGAGGGGGGGTATCACTGAAGCTTTCTTT,CASSLRGGITEAFF
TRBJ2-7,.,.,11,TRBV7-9,TGTGCCAGCAGCTTTGACTACGAGCAGTACTTC,CASSFDYEQYF
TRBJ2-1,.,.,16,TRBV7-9,TGTGCCAGCAGCCTCGGTCCCCGGGGGACTGGCAATGAGCAGTTCTTC,CASSLGPRGTGNEQFF
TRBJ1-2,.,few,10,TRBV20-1,TGCAGTGCGTCCACCTATGGCTACACCTTC,CSASTYGYTF